This T cell receptor beta chain was retrieved from a study of CD8+CD57+ T cells in acquired aplastic anemia. From germline, CDR1 is MGHDK and CDR2 SYGVNS. Trimming stripped 3 bases from V and 8 bases from J, with 11 bases between. This CDR3 region has 13 residues. The template used for profiling TCR beta VDJ and CDR3 was genomic DNA. TCRdb independently ran MiXCR on the reads; one entry per CDR3 protein. The sample carries some 180,000 distinct CDR3 sequences, less than 55% recorded once. The chain couples TRBV25-1 to TRBJ2-1; a weak D match, TRBD2 (6 bases). The sequencing sample was made of sorted CD4+, CD8+, or CD8+CD57+ T cells (not recorded which) from PBMCs. The source of this sequence is a human donor in good health. The CDR3 DNA sequence: TGTGCCAGCAGTGAGTGGGAGCGGGATGAGCAGTTCTTC. This gives the protein CASSEWERDEQFF. Combining the CDR3 with reference TRBV25-1 and TRBJ2-1 gives the whole variable domain EADIYQTPRYLVIGTGKKITLECSQTMGHDKMYWYQQDPGMELHLIHYSYGVNSTEKGDLSSESTVSRIRTEHFPLTLESARPSHTSQYLCASSEWERDEQFFGPGTRLTVL.